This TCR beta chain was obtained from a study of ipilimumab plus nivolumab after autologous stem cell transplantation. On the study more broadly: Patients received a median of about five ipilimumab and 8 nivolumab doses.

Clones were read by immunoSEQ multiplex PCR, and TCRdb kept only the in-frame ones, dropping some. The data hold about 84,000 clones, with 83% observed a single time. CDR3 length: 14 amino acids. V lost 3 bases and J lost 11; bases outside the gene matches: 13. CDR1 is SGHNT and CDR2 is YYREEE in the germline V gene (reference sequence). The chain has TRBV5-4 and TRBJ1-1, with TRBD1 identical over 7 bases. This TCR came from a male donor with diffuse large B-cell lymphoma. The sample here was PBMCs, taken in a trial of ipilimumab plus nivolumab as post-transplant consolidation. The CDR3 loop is CASSSPEGAHGAFF. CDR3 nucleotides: TGTGCCAGCAGCTCACCGGAGGGGGCACACGGCGCTTTCTTT.